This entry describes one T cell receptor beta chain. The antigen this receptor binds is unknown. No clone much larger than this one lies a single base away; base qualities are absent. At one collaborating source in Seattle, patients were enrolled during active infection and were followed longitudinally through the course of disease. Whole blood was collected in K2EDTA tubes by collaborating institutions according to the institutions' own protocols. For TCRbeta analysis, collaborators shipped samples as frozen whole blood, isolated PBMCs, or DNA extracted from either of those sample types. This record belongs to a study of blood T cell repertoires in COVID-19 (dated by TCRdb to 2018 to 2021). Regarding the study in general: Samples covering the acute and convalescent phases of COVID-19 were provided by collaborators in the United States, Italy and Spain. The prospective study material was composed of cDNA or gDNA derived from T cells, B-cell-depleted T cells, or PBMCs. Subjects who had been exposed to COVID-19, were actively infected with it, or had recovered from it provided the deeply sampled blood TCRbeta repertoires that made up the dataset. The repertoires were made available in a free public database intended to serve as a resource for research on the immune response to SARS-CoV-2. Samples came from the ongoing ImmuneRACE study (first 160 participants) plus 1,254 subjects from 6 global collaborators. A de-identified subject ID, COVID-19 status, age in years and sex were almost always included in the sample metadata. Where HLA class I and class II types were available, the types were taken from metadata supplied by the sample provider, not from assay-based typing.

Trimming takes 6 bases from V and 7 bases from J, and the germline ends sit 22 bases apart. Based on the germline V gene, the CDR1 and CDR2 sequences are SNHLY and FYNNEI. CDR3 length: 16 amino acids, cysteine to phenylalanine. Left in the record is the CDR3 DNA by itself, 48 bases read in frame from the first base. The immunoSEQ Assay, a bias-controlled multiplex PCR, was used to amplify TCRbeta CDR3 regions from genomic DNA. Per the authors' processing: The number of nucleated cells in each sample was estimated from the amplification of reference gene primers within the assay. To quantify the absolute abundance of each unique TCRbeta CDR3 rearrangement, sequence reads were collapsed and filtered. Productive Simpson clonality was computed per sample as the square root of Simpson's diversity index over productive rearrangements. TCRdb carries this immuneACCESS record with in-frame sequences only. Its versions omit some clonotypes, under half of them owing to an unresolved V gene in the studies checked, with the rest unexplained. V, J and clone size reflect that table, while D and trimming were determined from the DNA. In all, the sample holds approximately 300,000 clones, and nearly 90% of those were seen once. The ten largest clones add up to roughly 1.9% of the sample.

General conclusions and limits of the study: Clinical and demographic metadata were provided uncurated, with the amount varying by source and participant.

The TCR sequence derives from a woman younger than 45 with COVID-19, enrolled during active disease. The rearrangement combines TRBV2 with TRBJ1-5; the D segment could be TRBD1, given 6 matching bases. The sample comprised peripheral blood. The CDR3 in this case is CASSRTLTQGGQPQHF. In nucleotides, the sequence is TGTGCCAGCAGCCGAACCCTAACACAGGGTGGACAGCCCCAGCATTTT.